Listed below are T cell receptor beta chains from one sample, sequenced in a study of blood T cells in healthy people across ages. MiXCR, run by TCRdb on the 5' RACE reads, gives a single entry per CDR3 protein. The sample holds fewer than 2,000,000 distinct CDR3 sequences; about 31% are singletons and the top ten take 11%. The material sequenced was blood. All receptors come from a woman aged 25 to 39 in good health. Each CDR3 is given with its conserved first and last residue. D genes are given only for firm matches. The listing skips clone size in some rows; elsewhere it reads once, few, many or a size class.

TRBJ1-5 | TRBV20-1 | few | - | TGCAGTGCTAGATCCGGCCTGGGGCCCCAGCATTTT | CSARSGLGPQHF
TRBJ2-7 | TRBV3-1 | few | - | TGTGCCAGCAGCCAAGGGGAAGGCGAGCAGTACTTC | CASSQGEGEQYF
TRBJ1-5 | TRBV6-6 | few | - | TGTGCCAGCAGTTACGGGCAGGGGAGTCAGCCCCAGCATTTT | CASSYGQGSQPQHF
TRBJ1-1 | TRBV5-5 | few | - | TGTGCCAGCAGCTCACCGACGGCCGGTGACACTGAGGCTTTCTTT | CASSSPTAGDTEAFF
TRBJ2-5 | TRBV12-3/TRBV12-4 | many | - | TGTGCCAGCAGTTTAGAGACGCAAGAGACCCAGTACTTC | CASSLETQETQYF
TRBJ1-2 | TRBV14 | - | - | TGTGCCAGCAGCCCCCCGGACTGGGGCTGGGGCTGCACCTTC | CASSPPDWGWGCTF
TRBJ2-5 | TRBV30 | - | TRBD1 | TGTGCCTGGAGTGAAGGGACAGTAAAACAAGAGACCCAGTACTTC | CAWSEGTVKQETQYF
TRBJ2-7 | TRBV10-2 | few | - | TGCGCCAGCAGGCCGGGACATTATTACGAGCAGTACTTC | CASRPGHYYEQYF
TRBJ2-7 | TRBV5-1 | few | TRBD1 | TGCGCCAGCAGCTGGATCCCGGGACAGGGGTACTACGGGCAGTACTTC | CASSWIPGQGYYGQYF
TRBJ1-2 | TRBV20-1 | - | - | - | CSSSGQGDGYGYTF
TRBJ2-2 | TRBV4-1 | many | - | TGCGCCAGCAGCCAAGATGCCGGTTACACCGGGGAGCTGTTTTTT | CASSQDAGYTGELFF
TRBJ2-3 | TRBV5-5 | few | TRBD1 | TGTGCCAGCAGCAGCGGTCCTTCGACAGGGCTTGGCACAGATACGCAGTATTTT | CASSSGPSTGLGTDTQYF
TRBJ2-3 | TRBV28 | few | TRBD2 | TGTGCCAGCAGCCCGGGACTAGCAATCCCGAAAGGCACAGATACGCAGTATTTT | CASSPGLAIPKGTDTQYF
TRBJ2-5 | TRBV2 | - | TRBD2 | TGTGCCAGCAGTGAAGCGGAGCGGGGCGGGGAGACCCAGTACTTC | CASSEAERGGETQYF
TRBJ2-7 | TRBV16 | few | TRBD2 | TGTGCCAGCAGCCAATCGCGGCTAGCGGTTGACGAGCAGTACTTC | CASSQSRLAVDEQYF
TRBJ1-2 | TRBV10-3 | - | - | TGTGCCATCAGTGAAGAGGCGAGGGGGTTTAACTATGGCTACACCTTC | CAISEEARGFNYGYTF
TRBJ2-7 | TRBV6-6 | few | - | TGTGCCAGCAGTTACGCCCCCTCGGGGGAGCAGTACTTC | CASSYAPSGEQYF
TRBJ2-3 | TRBV7-8 | - | TRBD2 | TGTGCCAGCAGCCAATTAATACGTCTAGCGGGGGCGGCAGTCCATACGCAGTATTTT | CASSQLIRLAGAAVHTQYF
TRBJ2-7 | TRBV6-2/TRBV6-3 | few | - | TGTGCCAGCAGTTACTCGAAAACGCGTATCTTCTACGAGCAGTACTTC | CASSYSKTRIFYEQYF
TRBJ1-2 | TRBV6-1 | - | - | TGTGCCAGCTCCTCCGGAGGGGGGGTAGGACTAAACTATGGCTACACCTTC | CASSSGGGVGLNYGYTF
TRBJ1-1 | TRBV20-1 | - | TRBD1 | TGCAGTGCTCCCCAGGGGGGTAAGAACACTGAAGCTTTCTTT | CSAPQGGKNTEAFF
TRBJ1-4 | TRBV20-1 | - | - | TGCAGTGCTAGATTGCAGGGGTCTAATGAAAAACTGTTTTTT | CSARLQGSNEKLFF
TRBJ2-1 | TRBV15 | - | - | TGTGCCACCAGCAGAGAACTAAGAGACGGGGAAGGAGGTCTCAATGAGCAGTTCTTC | CATSRELRDGEGGLNEQFF
TRBJ1-1 | TRBV12-3/TRBV12-4 | few | - | TGTGCCAGCAGTCCGAGTCTGCCCGGGGAAGCTTTCTTT | CASSPSLPGEAFF
TRBJ2-7 | TRBV29-1 | - | TRBD1 | TGCAGCGTCGAATATGAAGGGGACAGGGGGCTCTACGAGCAGTACTTC | CSVEYEGDRGLYEQYF
TRBJ2-2 | TRBV11-2 | - | - | TGTGCCAGCAGCCCAGGGGGGAGGGAGCTGTTTTTT | CASSPGGRELFF
TRBJ2-5 | TRBV20-1 | - | TRBD1 | TGCAGTGCTACTGACAAGGGACAGCACCAAGAGACCCAGTACTTC | CSATDKGQHQETQYF
TRBJ2-2 | TRBV20-1 | - | - | TGCAGTGCTAAAGCGAACACCGGGGAGCTGTTTTTT | CSAKANTGELFF
TRBJ2-7 | TRBV15 | - | - | TGTGCCACCAGCAGAGAGGATACGGGAGTGGTTGGCGAGCAGTACTTC | CATSREDTGVVGEQYF
TRBJ1-5 | TRBV6-6 | - | - | TGTGCCAGCGGTTACTTGGCCGTCAATCAGCCCCAGCATTTT | CASGYLAVNQPQHF
TRBJ2-7 | TRBV29-1 | many | - | TGCAGCGTTGAAGATAGTCAGGACTACGAGCAGTACTTC | CSVEDSQDYEQYF
TRBJ1-1 | TRBV6-1 | few | TRBD1 | TGTGCCAGCAGTCCCCTCCCAGGATCCCGGGACAGGGGGCAAACTGAAGCTTTCTTT | CASSPLPGSRDRGQTEAFF
TRBJ2-6 | TRBV6-1 | - | TRBD2 | TGTGCCAGCAGTGAAGAGCTCCTAGCGGGGGCTGCCATAGATCTTACTGGGGCCAACGTCCTGACTTTC | CASSEELLAGAAIDLTGANVLTF
TRBJ2-7 | TRBV10-3 | - | - | TGTGCCATCAGGGACCTGGGCGGCTACGAGCAGTACTTC | CAIRDLGGYEQYF
TRBJ1-3 | TRBV7-2 | - | - | TGTGCCAGCAGCTCAGGACCGTTTGGTGGAAACACCATATATTTT | CASSSGPFGGNTIYF
TRBJ2-1 | TRBV5-1 | - | TRBD1 | TGCGCCAGCAGACGGGACAGGGGATCCTTCGATGAGCAGTTCTTC | CASRRDRGSFDEQFF
TRBJ2-7 | TRBV29-1 | many | TRBD1 | TGCAGCGTTGGGGACAGTTTGTACGAGCAGTACTTC | CSVGDSLYEQYF
TRBJ2-1 | TRBV7-9 | few | - | TGTGCCAGTAGGGGGGGAGCTGTCCATGAGCAGTTCTTC | CASRGGAVHEQFF
TRBJ1-5 | TRBV4-1 | few | - | TGCGCCAGCAGCCAAGTAAGTCAGGGTAGGAATCAGCCCCAGCATTTT | CASSQVSQGRNQPQHF
TRBJ2-3 | TRBV2 | - | TRBD2 | TGTGCCAGCAGTCCCCTGGGGCGGGGGGCAACAGATACGCAGTATTTT | CASSPLGRGATDTQYF
TRBJ2-7 | TRBV27 | few | - | TGTGCCAGCAGCTCCCGGGACGTAGGTCCCTACGAGCAGTACTTC | CASSSRDVGPYEQYF
TRBJ2-7 | TRBV20-1 | - | - | TGCAGTGCTAGACCAACCACAGATGCTCGGGGCGAGCAGTACTTC | CSARPTTDARGEQYF
TRBJ2-3 | TRBV7-3 | few | - | TGTGCCAGCAGTTCCCGAGCGGGGGACAGGCTCACAGATACGCAGTATTTT | CASSSRAGDRLTDTQYF